What follows are 20 T cell receptor beta chains derived from one specimen sequenced in a study of OX40 agonist ivuxolimab in advanced cancers. Only in-frame clones appear in the TCRdb table, and some are missing; sequencing was by immunoSEQ multiplex PCR. The sample holds 20,000 to 25,000 clones, around 85% seen once. The sequencing used CD4+ or CD8+ T cells sorted from blood, collected in a trial of the OX40 agonist ivuxolimab. The receptor source for this set is an adult with an advanced solid tumor such as melanoma, head and neck, liver or kidney cancer.

The CDR3 protein is CASIPWDLPPINEQFF. CDR3 in DNA: TGTGCCAGCATACCGTGGGATCTACCTCCAATCAATGAGCAGTTCTTC. The chain recombines TRBV21-1 with TRBJ2-1. TRBV21-1 is a pseudogene segment. CDR3 length: 16 amino acids.

J is TRBJ2-3 and V is TRBV11-1; TRBD2 aligns across 14 bases. The V and J ends lost 5 bases and 4 bases, in that order; junction bases with no gene match: 5. This CDR3 region has 16 residues. The germline CDR1 and CDR2 sequences are SGHAT and FQDESV (reference sequence). The CDR3 DNA is TGTGCCAGCAGCCGAGAGACTAGCGGGGGGGCAGATACGCAGTATTTT. Encoded protein: CASSRETSGGADTQYF. The whole variable domain, remainder taken from reference TRBV11-1 and TRBJ2-3, is EAEVAQSPRYKITEKSQAVAFWCDPISGHATLYWYRQILGQGPELLVQFQDESVVDDSQLPKDRFSAERLKGVDSTLKIQPAELGDSAMYLCASSRETSGGADTQYFGPGTRLTVL.

The gene calls are TRBV7-3 and TRBJ1-1, with a weak D call TRBD1 (6 bases). V was cut by 4 bases and J by 1 base, with 13 bases left in between. The germline gives CDR1 SGHTA, CDR2 FQGTGA. This CDR3 is built from 15 residues. CDR3 loop: CASSSALGQNTEAFF. CDR3 DNA: TGTGCCAGCAGCTCGGCCTTGGGACAGAACACTGAAGCTTTCTTT.

The chain couples TRBV7-3 to TRBJ2-7; possibly TRBD1 for D (6 bases). Germline CDR1 reads SGHTA; CDR2 reads FQGTGA. V was clipped by 5 bases and J by 6 bases, with 29 bases between them. This CDR3 has 18 residues. The CDR3 region has the DNA TGTGCCAGCAGCCTAAACGATCCAGACAGGACCCTCCTATGCGAGCAGTACTTC. This codes for CASSLNDPDRTLLCEQYF.

The chain is built from TRBV27 and TRBJ2-2; TRBD2 aligns across 8 bases. Germline CDR1 MNHEY, CDR2 SMNVEV (reference sequence). The CDR3 is 15 amino acids. Trimming at V came to 8 bases and at J to 0 bases, leaving 5 bases not matched to a gene. CDR3: CASGKLAANTGELFF. The CDR3 DNA is TGTGCCAGCGGAAAACTAGCGGCGAACACCGGGGAGCTGTTTTTT.

The rearrangement joins TRBV29-1 to TRBJ2-2, with 9 bases lining up with TRBD2. The CDR3 consists of 14 residues. CDR1 SQVTM and CDR2 ANQGSEA come from the germline V gene. V lost 6 bases to trimming and J lost 3 bases; unmatched junction nucleotides: 5. The CDR3 protein is CSVVSGGYTGELFF. CDR3 DNA: TGCAGCGTCGTTAGCGGGGGATACACCGGGGAGCTGTTTTTT.

The chain has TRBV5-1 and TRBJ2-7; 8 positions agree with TRBD1. Trimming cost V 6 bases and J 4 bases; bases outside gene matches: 9. This CDR3 is built from 14 residues. The germline V gene encodes CDR1 SGHRS and CDR2 YFSETQ. The CDR3 DNA reads TGCGCCAGCACAAGGACAGGGTTGGTGTACGAGCAGTACTTC. Translated, it gives CASTRTGLVYEQYF.

The V gene is TRBV19, the J gene TRBJ2-1; 10 nucleotides align to TRBD1. CDR1 LNHDA and CDR2 SQIVND come from the germline V gene (reference sequence). CDR3 size: 16 residues. V gave up 6 bases and J gave up 10 bases; unmatched junction bases: 15. The CDR3 region is CASSSSRDRGRGEQFF. The CDR3 DNA follows: TGTGCCAGTAGCTCATCCCGGGACAGGGGTAGGGGAGAGCAGTTCTTC.

J is TRBJ1-4 and V is TRBV11-3, with 8 nucleotides matching TRBD1. This CDR3 spans 15 amino acids. After removal of 5 bases from V and 0 bases from J, the junction contained 2 bases not matched to a gene. Germline values: CDR1 SGHNT, CDR2 YENEEA. Here the CDR3 reads CASSPGGPTNEKLFF. The CDR3 DNA follows: TGTGCCAGCAGCCCAGGGGGCCCAACTAATGAAAAACTGTTTTTT.

The V call is TRBV19, the J call TRBJ2-2; tentatively, D is TRBD1 (6 bases). CDR1 and CDR2 from the germline V gene are LNHDA and SQIVND (reference sequence). This CDR3 is 15 amino acids long. V gave up 5 bases and J gave up 8 bases, with 18 bases separating them. For the CDR3, the DNA is TGTGCCAGTAGTCACCGAGGACAGAACGCAGGGGAGCTGTTTTTT. Its protein product is CASSHRGQNAGELFF. The whole variable domain, filled in from reference TRBV19 and TRBJ2-2, reads DGGITQSPKYLFRKEGQNVTLSCEQNLNHDAMYWYRQDPGQGLRLIYYSQIVNDFQKGDIAEGYSVSREKKESFPLTVTSAQKNPTAFYLCASSHRGQNAGELFFGEGSRLTVL.

The V and J genes are TRBV7-6 and TRBJ1-1; TRBD1 is a possible D gene (5 bases). V gave up 1 base and J gave up 2 bases, with 11 bases separating them. Germline V lookup: CDR1 SGHVS, CDR2 FNYEAQ. The CDR3 runs 15 residues. The CDR3 loop reads CASSLVETANTEAFF. DNA for the CDR3: TGTGCCAGCAGCTTAGTTGAGACAGCCAACACTGAAGCTTTCTTT. The full variable domain, in which reference TRBV7-6 and TRBJ1-1 provide the parts outside the CDR3, is GAGVSQSPRYKVTKRGQDVALRCDPISGHVSLYWYRQALGQGPEFLTYFNYEAQQDKSGLPNDRFSAERPEGSISTLTIQRTEQRDSAMYRCASSLVETANTEAFFGQGTRLTVV.

This clone was detected once. The CDR3 DNA follows: TGTGCCAGCAGCTCACAGTCAGACATGTCACCCCTCCACTTT. Protein product: CASSSQSDMSPLHF. The V gene is TRBV11-1, the J gene TRBJ1-6, with D unresolved. This CDR3 has 14 amino acids. V was trimmed by 4 bases and J by 10 bases, leaving 14 bases between them. The germline CDR1 and CDR2 sequences are SGHAT and FQDESV (reference sequence).

This chain uses TRBV7-2 with TRBJ1-5; TRBD1 aligns across 7 bases. CDR1 is SGHTA and CDR2 is FQGNSA in the germline V gene. V lost 5 bases, J lost 4 bases, and 2 bases stayed unmatched. This CDR3 contains 13 residues. The CDR3 spells CASSVRGNQPQHF. Written as DNA, the CDR3 is TGTGCCAGCAGCGTCAGGGGGAATCAGCCCCAGCATTTT.

With regard to this clone: The sample contains more than one DNA sequence encoding this CDR3. The V and J genes are TRBV2 and TRBJ2-7; D gene uncertain. Germline V CDR1 and CDR2: SNHLY, FYNNEI. V was shortened by 7 bases and J by 0 bases, with 10 bases between the two germline ends. CDR3 size: 13 residues. The CDR3 reads CASIGGLSYEQYF. The CDR3 DNA sequence: TGTGCCAGCATCGGCGGCCTCTCCTACGAGCAGTACTTC.

V and J are TRBV7-2 and TRBJ2-5, with D unresolved. V was trimmed by 2 bases and J by 3 bases, leaving 4 bases between them. Germline CDR1 reads SGHTA; CDR2 reads FQGNSA. CDR3 length: 12 residues. CDR3 sequence: CASSLSKETQYF. CDR3 DNA: TGTGCCAGCAGCTTAAGTAAAGAGACCCAGTACTTC.

J is TRBJ1-1 and V is TRBV7-2; weak D call: TRBD1 (5 bases). Trimming removed 3 bases at V and 4 bases at J, with 9 bases between. This CDR3 has 13 residues. CDR1 is SGHTA and CDR2 is FQGNSA in the germline V gene. CDR3 residues: CASSLFGGTEAFF. The CDR3 region has the DNA TGTGCCAGCAGCTTGTTCGGGGGCACTGAAGCTTTCTTT.

The CDR3 bases are TGTGCCAGCAGCTCAACTCCCCCCGATAGCGGCGGCTACGAGCAGTACTTC. As protein: CASSSTPPDSGGYEQYF. The rearrangement joins TRBV11-3 to TRBJ2-7, with D perhaps matching TRBD2 (6 bases). This CDR3 comprises 17 residues. Trimming took 4 bases from V and 3 from J, leaving 22 bases between them. Germline V gene data show CDR1 as SGHNT and CDR2 as YENEEA.

This chain's CDR3 is CASSPYTGATFNEQFF. In DNA form, the CDR3 reads TGTGCCAGCAGTCCCTATACGGGGGCGACGTTCAATGAGCAGTTCTTC. This chain connects TRBV2 to TRBJ2-1, with D perhaps assigned TRBD1 or TRBD2 (6 bases each). The CDR3 sequence is 16 residues long. Trimming took 5 bases from V and 6 from J, leaving 20 bases between them. CDR1 SNHLY and CDR2 FYNNEI come from the germline V gene.

This chain links TRBV7-2 with TRBJ2-7; 7 bases fit TRBD2. The CDR3 length is 16 residues. V was clipped by 4 bases and J by 4 bases; unmatched bases: 13. Per the germline V gene, CDR1 is SGHTA and CDR2 is FQGNSA. In nucleotides, the CDR3 is TGTGCCAGCAGCTCGGGGGGACTCGCGGGAGTTTACGAGCAGTACTTC. Protein sequence: CASSSGGLAGVYEQYF.

In its sample, this clone was seen once. The chain has TRBV19 and TRBJ2-6; tentatively, D is TRBD1 (6 bases). The germline V gene has CDR1 LNHDA and CDR2 SQIVND (reference sequence). The CDR3 contains 17 residues. V lost 5 bases, J lost 0 bases, and 14 bases lay in between. DNA of the CDR3: TGTGCCAGTAGTCCGGAGACAGGATACTCTGGGGCCAACGTCCTGACTTTC. Encoded protein: CASSPETGYSGANVLTF.